A selection of T cell receptor beta chains follows, all from one sample in a study of OX40 agonist ivuxolimab in advanced cancers. TCRdb keeps only in-frame clones here, not all; method: immunoSEQ multiplex PCR. Here the sample spans tens of thousands of clones, roughly 84% being singletons. The sequencing used CD4+ or CD8+ T cells sorted from blood, collected in a trial of the OX40 agonist ivuxolimab. These receptors came from an adult with an advanced solid tumor such as melanoma, head and neck, liver or kidney cancer. Both conserved end residues are part of each CDR3. Fields, in order: clone size, V gene, J gene, D gene, CDR3 protein, CDR3 DNA. A D gene is named only where the DNA matches it firmly. The size of a clone is reported for some rows only, either as once, few or many, or as a class for expanded clones.

abundance: -; v_gene: TRBV15; j_gene: TRBJ2-1; d_gene: -; CDR3aa: CATSRDPRGEQFF; CDR3nt: TGTGCCACCAGCAGAGATCCCCGTGGTGAGCAGTTCTTC
abundance: -; v_gene: TRBV5-4; j_gene: TRBJ2-1; d_gene: TRBD2; CDR3aa: CASSPGLAGPGYNEQFF; CDR3nt: TGTGCCAGCAGCCCGGGACTAGCGGGGCCCGGGTACAATGAGCAGTTCTTC
abundance: once; v_gene: TRBV28; j_gene: TRBJ2-3; d_gene: -; CDR3aa: CASQGRLGGTSAQYF; CDR3nt: TGTGCCAGCCAGGGGAGATTGGGGGGCACTTCTGCGCAGTATTTT
abundance: -; v_gene: TRBV6-4; j_gene: TRBJ2-1; d_gene: -; CDR3aa: CASTGRRGEQFF; CDR3nt: TGTGCCAGCACCGGACGGAGGGGTGAGCAGTTCTTC
abundance: -; v_gene: TRBV4-1; j_gene: TRBJ2-5; d_gene: TRBD2; CDR3aa: CASSQETSGSGKTQYF; CDR3nt: TGCGCCAGCAGCCAAGAAACTAGCGGGAGCGGGAAGACCCAGTACTTC
abundance: -; v_gene: TRBV4-2; j_gene: TRBJ2-1; d_gene: TRBD2; CDR3aa: CASSQDIRAGGSEQFF; CDR3nt: TGTGCCAGCAGCCAAGATATAAGGGCGGGAGGAAGTGAGCAGTTCTTC
abundance: -; v_gene: TRBV18; j_gene: TRBJ2-7; d_gene: TRBD2; CDR3aa: CASSPSGRGEQYF; CDR3nt: TGTGCCAGCTCACCTAGCGGGAGAGGCGAGCAGTACTTC
abundance: -; v_gene: TRBV28; j_gene: TRBJ2-7; d_gene: TRBD2; CDR3aa: CASSPVAGANEQYF; CDR3nt: TGTGCCAGCAGCCCGGTAGCGGGAGCCAACGAGCAGTACTTC
abundance: -; v_gene: TRBV5-1; j_gene: TRBJ1-2; d_gene: -; CDR3aa: CASSLEGIRGYTF; CDR3nt: TGCGCCAGCAGTCTGGAGGGAATTCGTGGCTACACCTTC
abundance: -; v_gene: TRBV19; j_gene: TRBJ2-2; d_gene: -; CDR3aa: CASSIGVGELFF; CDR3nt: TGTGCCAGTAGTATAGGGGTCGGGGAGCTGTTTTTT
abundance: -; v_gene: TRBV6-5; j_gene: TRBJ2-7; d_gene: -; CDR3aa: CASSFTGKTGDEQYF; CDR3nt: TGTGCCAGCAGTTTCACAGGGAAAACCGGGGACGAGCAGTACTTC
abundance: -; v_gene: TRBV5-4; j_gene: TRBJ2-2; d_gene: -; CDR3aa: CASSPQGVHTGELFF; CDR3nt: TGTGCCAGCAGCCCCCAGGGTGTCCACACCGGGGAGCTGTTTTTT
abundance: -; v_gene: TRBV6-5; j_gene: TRBJ2-7; d_gene: TRBD2; CDR3aa: CASSYSGSGRIPEQYF; CDR3nt: TGTGCCAGCAGTTACTCGGGAAGCGGGAGAATCCCCGAGCAGTACTTC
abundance: once; v_gene: TRBV7-2; j_gene: TRBJ1-3; d_gene: TRBD1; CDR3aa: CASSLTGTALRNTIYF; CDR3nt: TGTGCCAGCAGTCTCACCGGGACAGCGCTAAGAAACACCATATATTTT
abundance: -; v_gene: TRBV11-1; j_gene: TRBJ2-2; d_gene: -; CDR3aa: CASRTGRANTGELFF; CDR3nt: TGTGCCAGCAGGACGGGCAGGGCGAACACCGGGGAGCTGTTTTTT
abundance: -; v_gene: TRBV6-1; j_gene: TRBJ1-1; d_gene: -; CDR3aa: CASSELYTEAFF; CDR3nt: TGTGCCAGCAGTGAATTGTACACTGAAGCTTTCTTT
abundance: -; v_gene: TRBV16; j_gene: TRBJ2-1; d_gene: TRBD2; CDR3aa: CASSRLAGGADEQFF; CDR3nt: TGTGCCAGCAGCCGACTAGCGGGAGGGGCGGATGAGCAGTTCTTC
abundance: -; v_gene: TRBV18; j_gene: TRBJ1-1; d_gene: TRBD1; CDR3aa: CASSQGVGQGPTEAFF; CDR3nt: TGTGCCAGCTCACAGGGGGTCGGACAGGGCCCCACTGAAGCTTTCTTT
abundance: -; v_gene: TRBV5-1; j_gene: TRBJ2-6; d_gene: -; CDR3aa: CASSLNQGPGANVLTF; CDR3nt: TGCGCCAGCAGCTTGAATCAGGGGCCTGGGGCCAACGTCCTGACTTTC
abundance: -; v_gene: TRBV7-9; j_gene: TRBJ2-5; d_gene: -; CDR3aa: CASTPPGLQETQYF; CDR3nt: TGTGCCAGCACCCCTCCGGGACTCCAAGAGACCCAGTACTTC
abundance: -; v_gene: TRBV28; j_gene: TRBJ2-5; d_gene: -; CDR3aa: CASSLPGIAETQYF; CDR3nt: TGTGCCAGCAGTTTACCAGGGATAGCAGAGACCCAGTACTTC
abundance: -; v_gene: TRBV7-6; j_gene: TRBJ1-5; d_gene: -; CDR3aa: CASSLEQGWHQPQHF; CDR3nt: TGTGCCAGCAGCTTAGAACAGGGATGGCATCAGCCCCAGCATTTT
abundance: -; v_gene: TRBV21-1; j_gene: TRBJ2-2; d_gene: -; CDR3aa: CASSTLTSGASGEVTGELFF; CDR3nt: TGTGCCAGCAGCACGTTGACTAGCGGGGCGTCTGGGGAGGTCACCGGGGAGCTGTTTTTT
abundance: -; v_gene: TRBV19; j_gene: TRBJ1-2; d_gene: -; CDR3aa: CASTPGQANYGYTF; CDR3nt: TGTGCCAGTACACCCGGACAAGCCAACTATGGCTACACCTTC
abundance: -; v_gene: TRBV9; j_gene: TRBJ2-1; d_gene: TRBD1; CDR3aa: CASSGQGEFNEQFF; CDR3nt: TGTGCCAGCAGCGGACAGGGAGAGTTCAATGAGCAGTTCTTC
abundance: -; v_gene: TRBV10-3; j_gene: TRBJ2-1; d_gene: -; CDR3aa: CAIRPDRGDYNEQFF; CDR3nt: TGTGCCATCAGACCTGACAGAGGGGACTACAATGAGCAGTTCTTC
abundance: -; v_gene: TRBV5-5; j_gene: TRBJ1-1; d_gene: -; CDR3aa: CASSRPGSTRSEAFF; CDR3nt: TGTGCCAGCAGCAGGCCGGGATCAACGAGGTCTGAAGCTTTCTTT
abundance: -; v_gene: TRBV6-5; j_gene: TRBJ2-7; d_gene: -; CDR3aa: CASSIGRGGEQYF; CDR3nt: TGTGCCAGCAGTATAGGGCGTGGAGGCGAGCAGTACTTC
abundance: few; v_gene: TRBV5-1; j_gene: TRBJ2-2; d_gene: TRBD2; CDR3aa: CASSPTSSGTNTGELFF; CDR3nt: TGCGCCAGCAGCCCTACCTCTAGCGGGACGAACACCGGGGAGCTGTTTTTT
abundance: -; v_gene: TRBV18; j_gene: TRBJ2-5; d_gene: -; CDR3aa: CASSPRSGETQYF; CDR3nt: TGTGCCAGCTCACCACGATCGGGAGAGACCCAGTACTTC
abundance: -; v_gene: TRBV28; j_gene: TRBJ1-2; d_gene: TRBD1; CDR3aa: CASNKQGANNYGYTF; CDR3nt: TGTGCCAGCAACAAACAGGGGGCAAATAACTATGGCTACACCTTC
abundance: -; v_gene: TRBV21-1; j_gene: TRBJ2-7; d_gene: -; CDR3aa: CASSKVRRAADYEQYF; CDR3nt: TGTGCCAGCAGCAAAGTTCGCCGGGCAGCGGACTACGAGCAGTACTTC